The 23 T cell receptor beta chains listed next were all sequenced from one sample in a study of blood T cell repertoires in COVID-19. Clones were read by immunoSEQ multiplex PCR, and TCRdb kept only the in-frame ones, dropping some. The sample comprises roughly 380,000 clones, roughly 89% of which are singletons, and 3% to 4.5% rests with the top ten. The sequenced material came from peripheral blood. The receptor set was obtained from a woman aged 60-75 years with COVID-19, enrolled during active disease.

V gene TRBV6-5 combines with J gene TRBJ1-1, with 8 bases fitting TRBD1. The V gene end was trimmed by 2 bases and the J gene end by 5 bases; junction bases not matched to a gene: 7. CDR3 length equals 15 residues. Germline CDR1 reads MNHEY; CDR2 reads SVGAGI. The CDR3 is CASSYERQGRTEAFF. DNA of the CDR3: TGTGCCAGCAGTTACGAAAGACAGGGGAGGACTGAAGCTTTCTTT.

The chain carries TRBV19 and TRBJ2-7; 7 bases agree with TRBD1. CDR1 and CDR2 from the germline V gene are LNHDA and SQIVND (reference sequence). V dropped 3 bases and J dropped 1; count of bases not matched to a gene: 3. The CDR3 loop spans 14 amino acids. The CDR3, as DNA: TGTGCCAGTAGTATTTCGACAGGGTCCTACGAGCAGTACTTC. It yields the protein CASSISTGSYEQYF.

The V gene is TRBV11-2, the J gene TRBJ2-7; 8 bases are a match to TRBD1. The germline V gene encodes CDR1 SGHAT and CDR2 FQNNGV. V dropped 3 bases and J dropped 6; count of bases not matched to a gene: 10. The length of the CDR3 is 15 residues. The CDR3 nucleotides are TGTGCCAGCAGCTTGTTCCCGGACAGGGTTAGCGAGCAGTACTTC. This codes for CASSLFPDRVSEQYF.

The V and J genes are TRBV28 and TRBJ1-2, with a tentative D call TRBD1 (5 bases). Germline CDR1 is MDHEN and CDR2 is SYDVKM. The CDR3 extends over 15 amino acids. Trimming took 4 bases from V and 4 from J, leaving 16 bases between them. DNA of the CDR3: TGTGCCAGCAGTTCCCCAGGGCGGACATCCTATGGCTACACCTTC. Its translation: CASSSPGRTSYGYTF.

V is TRBV28 and J is TRBJ1-4; no definite D call. Germline values: CDR1 MDHEN, CDR2 SYDVKM. With 4 bases removed from V and 7 bases from J, the gap between germline ends came to 13 bases. This CDR3 spans 14 amino acids. CDR3 sequence: CASSWRGGSEKLFF. As DNA, the CDR3 is TGTGCCAGCAGTTGGCGGGGAGGTAGTGAAAAACTGTTTTTT.

The chain recombines TRBV9 with TRBJ2-3; no clear D. The CDR3 is 12 residues long. V shed 3 bases and J shed 5 bases, with 7 bases lying between them. The germline V gene has CDR1 SGDLS and CDR2 YYNGEE. CDR3 in amino acids: CASSDQLDTQYF. The CDR3 bases are TGTGCCAGCAGCGATCAATTAGATACGCAGTATTTT.

The chain is built from TRBV7-9 and TRBJ1-3; D gene ambiguous. Trimming removed 1 base from V and 0 bases from J, with 13 bases in between. The germline V gene encodes CDR1 SEHNR and CDR2 FQNEAQ (reference sequence). The CDR3 runs 17 residues. The CDR3 sequence is CASSLETTGISGNTIYF. In DNA, the CDR3 is TGTGCCAGCAGCTTAGAAACGACGGGAATCTCTGGAAACACCATATATTTT.

The V gene is TRBV28, the J gene TRBJ1-4; no reliable D call. Germline CDR1 MDHEN, CDR2 SYDVKM. Trimming removed 6 bases at V and 5 bases at J, with 16 bases between. The CDR3 has 15 residues. The CDR3 here is CASSPPEGGNEKLFF. The DNA of the CDR3 is TGTGCCAGCAGCCCTCCGGAGGGCGGAAATGAAAAACTGTTTTTT.

The chain carries TRBV9 and TRBJ2-3; D is perhaps TRBD2 (6 bases). V dropped 5 bases and J dropped 1 base, with 17 bases sitting between them. This CDR3 has 16 residues. Germline V lookup: CDR1 SGDLS, CDR2 YYNGEE. DNA for the CDR3: TGTGCCAGCAGTCCCAAGCTAGCGCTCCGCACAGATACGCAGTATTTT. Protein sequence: CASSPKLALRTDTQYF. Based on the CDR3 plus reference TRBV9 and TRBJ2-3, the full variable domain is DSGVTQTPKHLITATGQRVTLRCSPRSGDLSVYWYQQSLDQGLQFLIQYYNGEERAKGNILERFSAQQFPDLHSELNLSSLELGDSALYFCASSPKLALRTDTQYFGPGTRLTVL.

The chain couples TRBV6-5 to TRBJ1-3, with D possibly TRBD1 on 6 matching bases. The germline V gene has CDR1 MNHEY and CDR2 SVGAGI. Trimming shortened V by 4 bases and J by 4 bases, and 11 bases separated the two germline ends. The CDR3 is 14 amino acids. The CDR3 region has the DNA TGTGCCAGCAGTTTGGGCAGGGGCGGAAACACCATATATTTT. Its protein is CASSLGRGGNTIYF.

This clone was counted a few times. V usage is TRBV7-3 and J usage is TRBJ2-1; no clear D gene. Germline V gene sequence: CDR1 SGHTA, CDR2 FQGTGA. The CDR3 covers 15 residues. The V end lost 7 bases, the J end lost 6 bases, and 19 bases lay between the germline ends. The CDR3 nucleotides are TGTGCCAGCACCCAGTCACCAGGTAGAAGCAATGAGCAGTTCTTC. Translated: CASTQSPGRSNEQFF.

This clone was detected a few times. This rearrangement joins TRBV19 to TRBJ1-1; TRBD1 matches at 7 bases. The CDR3 spans 15 residues. Trimming cost V 8 bases and J 0 bases; bases outside gene matches: 9. The germline V gene has CDR1 LNHDA and CDR2 SQIVND (reference sequence). The CDR3 bases are TGTGCCAGTGCCCCGGGGACAGCCATGAACACTGAAGCTTTCTTT. Encoded protein: CASAPGTAMNTEAFF.

The chain links TRBV5-1 to TRBJ1-5, with 7 bases that match TRBD1. The CDR3 loop spans 14 amino acids. V lost 4 bases and J lost 5; bases outside the gene matches: 6. From germline, CDR1 is SGHRS and CDR2 YFSETQ. The CDR3 region is CASSLGTEDQPQHF. In DNA, the CDR3 is TGCGCCAGCAGCCTCGGGACAGAGGATCAGCCCCAGCATTTT.

The genes are TRBV5-1 and TRBJ1-4, with 7 bases identical to TRBD1. This CDR3 comprises 18 residues. Germline-derived CDR1 and CDR2 are SGHRS and YFSETQ. V trimming: 4 bases; J trimming: 2 bases; junction bases outside the gene matches: 14. The CDR3 sequence: CASSQLHSRGATNEKLFF. CDR3 coding DNA: TGCGCCAGCAGCCAGCTCCATTCCAGGGGGGCCACTAATGAAAAACTGTTTTTT.

This chain joins TRBV18 and TRBJ1-2; 8 bases are shared with TRBD1. The CDR3 is made up of 15 amino acids. After removal of 0 bases from V and 4 bases from J, the junction contained 4 bases not matched to a gene. Germline CDR1 is KGHSH and CDR2 is LQKENI. The CDR3 nucleotides are TGTGCCAGCTCACCACCCGGGACAGGACCCTATGGCTACACCTTC. This codes for CASSPPGTGPYGYTF.

This chain joins TRBV29-1 and TRBJ2-2, with D unclear. In germline, CDR1 is SQVTM, CDR2 ANQGSEA. This CDR3 spans 13 amino acids. With 4 bases removed from V and 2 bases from J, the gap between germline ends came to 8 bases. CDR3 protein: CSVVPLNTGELFF. The CDR3 region has the DNA TGCAGCGTTGTGCCACTAAACACCGGGGAGCTGTTTTTT.

The rearrangement joins TRBV7-2 to TRBJ1-5; D might be TRBD1 (5 bases). The germline V and J ends were trimmed by 5 bases and 3 bases, with 14 bases remaining between them. There are 15 residues in the CDR3. Germline V gene data show CDR1 as SGHTA and CDR2 as FQGNSA. CDR3 sequence (DNA): TGTGCCAGCAGCCCCCGGGGGGATATCAATCAGCCCCAGCATTTT. Translated: CASSPRGDINQPQHF.

The chain carries TRBV18 and TRBJ2-7, with 7 bases aligning to TRBD1. The CDR3 length is 14 residues. CDR1 KGHSH and CDR2 LQKENI come from the germline V gene. J lost 3 bases, V lost 4 bases, and 6 bases had no gene match. For the CDR3, the DNA is TGTGCCAGCTCACACACAGGGGCCCTCTACGAGCAGTACTTC. Amino acid sequence: CASSHTGALYEQYF.

The DNA of the CDR3 is TGTGCCAGCAGTGTTGAGCGAACCGGGGAGCTGTTTTTT. Its protein product is CASSVERTGELFF. V is TRBV6-4 and J is TRBJ2-2; D is unresolved. CDR1 and CDR2 from the germline V gene are MRHNA and SNTAGT. Trimming took 4 bases from V and 5 from J, leaving 8 bases between them. The CDR3 totals 13 residues.

V is TRBV2 and J is TRBJ1-5, with 7 bases fitting TRBD1. The J segment lost 1 base and the V segment lost 4 bases, leaving 4 bases of the junction unmatched. Germline values: CDR1 SNHLY, CDR2 FYNNEI. The CDR3 length is 15 residues. CDR3 in DNA: TGTGCCAGCAGTGTGTCGGGACAGAGCAATCAGCCCCAGCATTTT. Protein sequence: CASSVSGQSNQPQHF.

The chain couples TRBV27 to TRBJ1-1, with D uncertain. The CDR3 length is 13 residues. The V gene's germline CDR1 is MNHEY and CDR2 SMNVEV (reference sequence). Trimming took off 3 bases at V and 2 bases at J, with 7 bases between the two ends. In DNA, the CDR3 is TGTGCCAGCAGTTTGTCGGTTAACACTGAAGCTTTCTTT. This gives the protein CASSLSVNTEAFF.

The chain combines TRBV7-9 with TRBJ1-1, with 9 bases matching TRBD1. CDR3 length: 16 amino acids. Trimming removed 5 bases from V and 3 bases from J; junction bases left unmatched: 10. The germline V gene has CDR1 SEHNR and CDR2 FQNEAQ (reference sequence). Here the CDR3 reads CASSPGTGPGDTEAFF. The CDR3 bases are TGTGCCAGCAGCCCCGGGACAGGGCCAGGGGACACTGAAGCTTTCTTT. The entire variable domain, with the rest obtained from reference TRBV7-9 and TRBJ1-1, is as follows: DTGVSQNPRHKITKRGQNVTFRCDPISEHNRLYWYRQTLGQGPEFLTYFQNEAQLEKSRLLSDRFSAERPKGSFSTLEIQRTEQGDSAMYLCASSPGTGPGDTEAFFGQGTRLTVV.

Written as DNA, the CDR3 is TGTGCCAGCAGCCAATCCAGGGCCCCAGGGAATACGCAGTATTTT. Translating it yields CASSQSRAPGNTQYF. The rearrangement joins TRBV3-1 (or the pseudogene TRBV3-2) to TRBJ2-3; tentative D call: TRBD1 (5 bases). CDR1 and CDR2 from the germline V gene are LGHDT and YNNKEL (reference sequence). The CDR3 runs to 15 residues. V lost 2 bases, J lost 7 bases, and 16 bases lay in between.